The clone carrying this T cell receptor (beta chain) was detected once. This sample was taken from a study of Ad26.COV2.S vaccination and SARS-CoV-2 variants. In the study overall: As a participant in COV1001, the donor was in the Ad26.COV2.S trial arm.

The protocol was immunoSEQ multiplex PCR, while the TCRdb copy is restricted to in-frame clones and leaves out a portion. The sample holds 320,000 or so clones, 90% seen once. The treatment is: some 20 received Ad26.COV2.S at low or high dose, single or two shots; 5 received placebo; per-sample allocation not given. Repertoires come from day 63 after the first vaccine or placebo injection. The sequence came from a person aged 18-65 years who received the Ad26.COV2.S COVID-19 vaccine or a placebo. This specimen consisted of peripheral blood, obtained in a trial of Ad26.COV2.S vaccine versus placebo.

CDR3 sequence: CASSPSWLAGAESTDTQYF. CDR3 nucleotide sequence: TGCGCCAGCAGCCCATCCTGGCTAGCGGGGGCAGAAAGCACAGATACGCAGTATTTT. V usage is TRBV5-1 and J usage is TRBJ2-3; TRBD2 agrees at 10 bases. Germline V gene data show CDR1 as SGHRS and CDR2 as YFSETQ. V was clipped by 4 bases and J by 0 bases; unmatched bases: 14. The CDR3 totals 19 residues.